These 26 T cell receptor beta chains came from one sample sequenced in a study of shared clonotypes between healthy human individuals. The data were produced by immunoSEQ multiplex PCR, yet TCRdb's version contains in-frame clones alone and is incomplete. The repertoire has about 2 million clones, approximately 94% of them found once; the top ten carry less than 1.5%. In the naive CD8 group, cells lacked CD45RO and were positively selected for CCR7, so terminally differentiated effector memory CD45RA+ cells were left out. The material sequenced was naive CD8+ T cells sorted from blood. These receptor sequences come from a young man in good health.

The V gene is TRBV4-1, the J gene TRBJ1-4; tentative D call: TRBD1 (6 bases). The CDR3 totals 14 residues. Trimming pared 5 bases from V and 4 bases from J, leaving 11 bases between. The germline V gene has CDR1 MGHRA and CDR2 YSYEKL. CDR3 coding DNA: TGCGCCAGCAGCTTGACAGGCTTTAATGAAAAACTGTTTTTT. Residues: CASSLTGFNEKLFF.

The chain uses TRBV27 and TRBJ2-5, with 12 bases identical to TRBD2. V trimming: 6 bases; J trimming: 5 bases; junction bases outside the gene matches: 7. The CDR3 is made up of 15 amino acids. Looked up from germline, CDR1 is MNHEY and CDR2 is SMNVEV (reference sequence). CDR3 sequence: CASSGLAGSAETQYF. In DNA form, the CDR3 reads TGTGCCAGCAGCGGACTAGCGGGGTCCGCCGAGACCCAGTACTTC.

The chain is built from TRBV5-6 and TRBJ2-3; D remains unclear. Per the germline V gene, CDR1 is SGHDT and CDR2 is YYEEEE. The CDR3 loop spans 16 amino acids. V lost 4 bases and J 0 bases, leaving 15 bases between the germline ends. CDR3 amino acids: CASSPLPGWSTDTQYF. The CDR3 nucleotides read TGTGCCAGCAGCCCCCTGCCAGGTTGGAGCACAGATACGCAGTATTTT.

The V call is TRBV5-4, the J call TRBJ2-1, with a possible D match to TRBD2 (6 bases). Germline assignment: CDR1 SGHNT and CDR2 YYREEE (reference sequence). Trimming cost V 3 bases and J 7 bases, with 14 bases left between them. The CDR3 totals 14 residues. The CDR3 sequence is CASSWGEPANEQFF. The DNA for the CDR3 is TGTGCCAGCAGCTGGGGGGAGCCGGCAAATGAGCAGTTCTTC.

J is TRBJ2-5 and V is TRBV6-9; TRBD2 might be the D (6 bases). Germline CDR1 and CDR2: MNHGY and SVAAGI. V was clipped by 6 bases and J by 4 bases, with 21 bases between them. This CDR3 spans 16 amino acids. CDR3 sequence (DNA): TGTGCCAGCAGGGGACTTATGGGAAGAGACTTAGAGACCCAGTACTTC. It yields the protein CASRGLMGRDLETQYF.

CDR3 in DNA: TGCAGCGTTGACTGGGGGCGAAATGAGCAGTTCTTC. Encoded protein: CSVDWGRNEQFF. The chain uses TRBV29-1 and TRBJ2-1; D may be TRBD1 (6 bases). The CDR3 length is 12 residues. Trimming removed 3 bases at V and 7 bases at J, with 10 bases between. From germline, CDR1 is SQVTM and CDR2 ANQGSEA.

CDR3 DNA sequence: TGTGCCAGCAGCTTAGAGGGCTGGCCGTCTGGGGCCAACGTCCTGACTTTC. It translates to CASSLEGWPSGANVLTF. This chain links TRBV11-2 with TRBJ2-6; D is unclear. V was pared by 0 bases and J by 1 base, with 10 bases between. Germline V lookup: CDR1 SGHAT, CDR2 FQNNGV. CDR3 length equals 17 residues.

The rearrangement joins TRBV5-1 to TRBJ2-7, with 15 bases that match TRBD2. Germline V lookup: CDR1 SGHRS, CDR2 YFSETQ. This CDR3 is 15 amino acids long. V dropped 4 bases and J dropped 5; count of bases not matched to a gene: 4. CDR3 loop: CASSEGLAGGNEQYF. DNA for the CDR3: TGCGCCAGCAGCGAGGGACTAGCGGGAGGCAACGAGCAGTACTTC. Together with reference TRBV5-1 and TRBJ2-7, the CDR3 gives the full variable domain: KAGVTQTPRYLIKTRGQQVTLSCSPISGHRSVSWYQQTPGQGLQFLFEYFSETQRNKGNFPGRFSGRQFSNSRSEMNVSTLELGDSALYLCASSEGLAGGNEQYFGPGTRLTVT.

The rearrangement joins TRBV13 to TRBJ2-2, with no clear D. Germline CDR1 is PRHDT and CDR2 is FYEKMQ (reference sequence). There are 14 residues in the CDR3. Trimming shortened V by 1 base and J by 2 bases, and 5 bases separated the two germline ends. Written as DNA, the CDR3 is TGTGCCAGCAGCTTAGACGAAAACACCGGGGAGCTGTTTTTT. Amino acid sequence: CASSLDENTGELFF.

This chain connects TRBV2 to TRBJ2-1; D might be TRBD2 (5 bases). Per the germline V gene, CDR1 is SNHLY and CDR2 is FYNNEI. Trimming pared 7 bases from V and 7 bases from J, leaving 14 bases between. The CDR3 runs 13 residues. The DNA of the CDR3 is TGTGCCAGCAACCGGGATCGAGGGAATGAGCAGTTCTTC. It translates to CASNRDRGNEQFF.

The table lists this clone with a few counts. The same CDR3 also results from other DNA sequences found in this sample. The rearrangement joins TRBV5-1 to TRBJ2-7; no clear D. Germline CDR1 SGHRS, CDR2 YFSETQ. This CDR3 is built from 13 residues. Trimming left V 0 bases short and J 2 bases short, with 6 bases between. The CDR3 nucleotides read TGCGCCAGCAGCTTGGAGGCAGCCTACGAGCAGTACTTC. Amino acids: CASSLEAAYEQYF. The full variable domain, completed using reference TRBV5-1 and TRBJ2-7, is KAGVTQTPRYLIKTRGQQVTLSCSPISGHRSVSWYQQTPGQGLQFLFEYFSETQRNKGNFPGRFSGRQFSNSRSEMNVSTLELGDSALYLCASSLEAAYEQYFGPGTRLTVT.

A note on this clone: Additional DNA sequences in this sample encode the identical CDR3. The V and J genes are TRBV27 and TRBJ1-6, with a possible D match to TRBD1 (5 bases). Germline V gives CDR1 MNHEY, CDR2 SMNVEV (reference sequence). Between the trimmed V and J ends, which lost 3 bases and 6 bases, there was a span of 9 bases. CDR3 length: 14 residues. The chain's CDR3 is CASSLRGINSPLHF. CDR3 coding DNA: TGTGCCAGCAGTTTGCGGGGGATTAATTCACCCCTCCACTTT.

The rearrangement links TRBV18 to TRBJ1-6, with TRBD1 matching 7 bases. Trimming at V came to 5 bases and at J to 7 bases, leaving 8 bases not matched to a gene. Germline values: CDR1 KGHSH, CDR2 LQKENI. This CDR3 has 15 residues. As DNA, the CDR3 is TGTGCCAGCTCAGCCTCCCAGGGGGGCAATTCACCCCTCCACTTT. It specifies CASSASQGGNSPLHF.

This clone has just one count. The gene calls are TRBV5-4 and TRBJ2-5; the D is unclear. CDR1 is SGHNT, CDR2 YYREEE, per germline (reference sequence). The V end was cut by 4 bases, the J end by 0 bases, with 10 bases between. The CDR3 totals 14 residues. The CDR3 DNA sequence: TGTGCCAGCAGCCCCCTACCGTACCAAGAGACCCAGTACTTC. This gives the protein CASSPLPYQETQYF.

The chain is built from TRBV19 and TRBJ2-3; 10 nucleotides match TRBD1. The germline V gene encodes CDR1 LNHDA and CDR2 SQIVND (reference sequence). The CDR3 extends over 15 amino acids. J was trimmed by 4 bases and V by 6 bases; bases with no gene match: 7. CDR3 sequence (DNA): TGTGCCAGTAGCTCGGGACAGGGGTCCGCAGATACGCAGTATTTT. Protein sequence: CASSSGQGSADTQYF.

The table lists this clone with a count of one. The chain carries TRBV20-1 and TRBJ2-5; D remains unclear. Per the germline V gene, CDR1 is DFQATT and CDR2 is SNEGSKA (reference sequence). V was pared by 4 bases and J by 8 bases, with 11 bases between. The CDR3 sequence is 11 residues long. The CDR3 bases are TGCAGTGCTAAAGCGATTGACACCCAGTACTTC. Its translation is CSAKAIDTQYF.

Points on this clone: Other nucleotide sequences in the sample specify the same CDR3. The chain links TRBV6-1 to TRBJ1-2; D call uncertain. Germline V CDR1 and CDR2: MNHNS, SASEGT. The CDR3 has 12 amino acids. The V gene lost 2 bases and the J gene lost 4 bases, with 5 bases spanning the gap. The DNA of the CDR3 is TGTGCCAGCAGTGAATTGTCCTATGGCTACACCTTC. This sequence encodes CASSELSYGYTF.

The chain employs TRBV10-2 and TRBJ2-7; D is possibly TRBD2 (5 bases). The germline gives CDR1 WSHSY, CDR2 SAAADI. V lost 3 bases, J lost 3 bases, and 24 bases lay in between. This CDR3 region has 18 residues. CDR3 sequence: CASSDPGLATINIYEQYF. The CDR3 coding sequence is TGCGCCAGCAGTGATCCCGGACTGGCTACCATTAATATCTACGAGCAGTACTTC.

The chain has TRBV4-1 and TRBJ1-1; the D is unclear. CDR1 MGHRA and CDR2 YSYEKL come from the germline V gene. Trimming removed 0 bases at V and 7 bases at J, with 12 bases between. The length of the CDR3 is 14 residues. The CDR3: CASSQEATWNEAFF. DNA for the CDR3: TGCGCCAGCAGCCAAGAGGCGACGTGGAATGAAGCTTTCTTT.

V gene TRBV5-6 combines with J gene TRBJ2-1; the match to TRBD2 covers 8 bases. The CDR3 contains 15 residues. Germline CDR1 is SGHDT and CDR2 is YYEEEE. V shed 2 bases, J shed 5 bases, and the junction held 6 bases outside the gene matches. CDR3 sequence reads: CASSFEAGAHNEQFF. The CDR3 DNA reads TGTGCCAGCAGCTTCGAAGCGGGGGCGCACAATGAGCAGTTCTTC.

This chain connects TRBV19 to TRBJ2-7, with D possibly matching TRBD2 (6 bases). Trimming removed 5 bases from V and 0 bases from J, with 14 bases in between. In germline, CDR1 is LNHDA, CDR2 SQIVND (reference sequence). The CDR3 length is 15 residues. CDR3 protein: CASSARGGLSYEQYF. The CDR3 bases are TGTGCCAGTAGTGCCCGGGGAGGTCTCTCCTACGAGCAGTACTTC.

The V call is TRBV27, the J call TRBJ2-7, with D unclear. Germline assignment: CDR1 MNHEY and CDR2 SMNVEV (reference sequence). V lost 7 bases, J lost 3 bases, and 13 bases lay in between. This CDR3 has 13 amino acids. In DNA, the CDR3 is TGTGCCAGCACCCCTGGGCCTCTCTACGAGCAGTACTTC. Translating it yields CASTPGPLYEQYF.

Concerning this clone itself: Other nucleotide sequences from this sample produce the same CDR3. CDR3 in DNA: TGCGCCAGCAGCCAAGATGGTGGCGGGGAGCTGTTTTTT. As protein: CASSQDGGGELFF. V is TRBV4-1 and J is TRBJ2-2; the D is unclear. V lost 0 bases and J lost 7, with 6 bases in between. CDR1 and CDR2 from the germline V gene are MGHRA and YSYEKL. This CDR3 comprises 13 residues.

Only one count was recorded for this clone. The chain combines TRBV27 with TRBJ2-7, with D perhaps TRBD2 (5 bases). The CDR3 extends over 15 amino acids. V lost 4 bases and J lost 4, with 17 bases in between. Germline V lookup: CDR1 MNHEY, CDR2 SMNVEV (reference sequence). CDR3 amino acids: CASSYSGGSNYEQYF. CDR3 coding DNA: TGTGCCAGCAGTTACTCGGGTGGGAGTAATTACGAGCAGTACTTC.

The chain's CDR3 is CASSLAGTDYEQYF. The CDR3 DNA follows: TGTGCCAGCAGCTTAGCCGGGACAGACTACGAGCAGTACTTC. The V call is TRBV7-9, the J call TRBJ2-7, with TRBD1 matching 7 bases. The V gene end was trimmed by 0 bases and the J gene end by 3 bases; junction bases not matched to a gene: 2. The CDR3 spans 14 residues. Looked up from germline, CDR1 is SEHNR and CDR2 is FQNEAQ (reference sequence).

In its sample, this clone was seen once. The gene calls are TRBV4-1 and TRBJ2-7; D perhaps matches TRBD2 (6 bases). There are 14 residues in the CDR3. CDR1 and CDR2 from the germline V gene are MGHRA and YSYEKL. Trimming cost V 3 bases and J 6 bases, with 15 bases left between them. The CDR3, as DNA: TGCGCCAGCAGCCATGCCGGGGGTCCCGCCGAGCAGTACTTC. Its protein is CASSHAGGPAEQYF.